Below, one T cell receptor (beta chain) is given with its context. This clonotype has only a few counts. No cognate antigen has been identified for it. No quality values exist for individual bases; no much larger clone is one base distant. Counted from cysteine to phenylalanine, this CDR3 has 14 amino acids. The kept DNA is CDR3 alone, 42 bases in frame from the first base. Between the V and J ends, shortened by 0 bases and 4 bases respectively, the junction contains 10 bases. CDR1 is given as SGHRS and CDR2 as YFSETQ, both from the germline V gene. The data belong to a study of blood T cells in healthy people across ages (dated by TCRdb to between 2014 and 2017). Context from the whole study: Template switching captured roughly one uniquely barcoded TCR beta cDNA molecule per two T cells in model experiments. Using the same blood draw, the study looked at two additional independent replicas of 1 million unique cDNA reads for two donors, one aged 18 to 30 and the other aged 80 or older. Age-related changes in TCR beta repertoire diversity were measured in the study by deep sequencing normalized with unique cDNA molecular identifiers. The donors were divided into four age groups: young (average about 16 years), middle-aged (about 39), aged (approximately 59) and long-lived (82). Donors of different ages were randomly distributed across sequencing lanes to avoid experimental bias.

The paper as a whole reports these results and caveats: As age increased, observed TCR beta diversity per million T cells dropped in a roughly linear way, and a significant reduction was already evident by age 40. Bulk unsorted PBMC profiling prevented conclusive comparison of naive and antigen-experienced compartments. The CMV infection status of donors was not known, potentially confounding age-related changes in expanded clonotypes. Compared with the aged group, more naive CD4+ T cells, fewer expanded clones and increased TCR diversity were shown by the long-lived group, suggesting age selection. Observed TCR beta diversity correlated strongly with the percentage of naive T cells measured by flow cytometry. Estimates of total diversity from one million sequenced T cells were regarded as lower bounds and underestimates.

Donors were around 37 systemically healthy Caucasian individuals from Russia aged roughly 6 to 100 years. Ten milliliters of peripheral blood were drawn from each donor into EDTA-treated Vacutainer tubes. Ficoll-Paque density-gradient centrifugation was used to isolate PBMCs, with at least 6 million obtained per sample. Trizol reagent was used to extract total RNA from PBMCs, with at least 6 micrograms per sample. The percentages of naive CD45RAhigh/CD27high T cells were determined by flow cytometry on a PBMC aliquot from every donor. Library method: 5' RACE. TCRdb shows the sequencer as Illumina HiSeq 2500. The second PCR ran for roughly 7 to 12 cycles and used a J-beta primer mix along with a sample-barcoded 5' primer. A template-switch 5' adaptor carrying 12 random nucleotides introduced a unique molecular identifier onto each TCR beta cDNA molecule. Each sample yielded at least 2.5 million CDR3-containing paired-end reads. The Mint cDNA synthesis kit, primed by a TRBC-specific oligonucleotide, was used to synthesize first-strand cDNA from all RNA. After uracil-DNA glycosylase treatment, a first 18-cycle PCR used universal primers M1SS and BC2_uni_R on all cDNA. Processing in the source paper ran as follows. For normalization, 1 million high-quality reads, each with a distinct molecular identifier, were randomly selected from each sample. Reads with shared molecular identifiers were discarded instead of being binned into consensus sequences. MiTCR, with a Q25 quality threshold and the strictest error-elimination algorithm, was used for CDR3 identification, clonotype clustering and error correction. A nonparametric unseen species model with Euler transformation was used to estimate lower-bound total TCR beta diversity. The raw public data were reprocessed by TCRdb itself: fastp quality trimming at Q25, MiXCR clonotype calling, in-frame beta chains only. Each CDR3 protein appears once, grouped with its most common genes and DNA. The V and J calls follow TCRdb's processing rather than the paper's. The sample data list hundreds of thousands of distinct CDR3 sequences, and under 45% of these were observed just once. Nearly 20% of the sample is taken by the ten largest.

Sequencing used blood. The chain joins TRBV5-1 to TRBJ1-1, with the D gene not clear enough to name. The source is a man between 60 and 75 years old in good health. The CDR3 has the sequence CASSLESLSTEAFF. The DNA reads TGCGCCAGCAGCTTGGAATCCCTATCCACTGAAGCTTTCTTT.